This T cell receptor (beta chain) was retrieved from a study of T cells in Graves' hyperthyroidism and ophthalmopathy. Findings and limits, study-wide: In the blood, most expanded thyroid clonotypes above 0.001 appeared as well.

As to this clonotype: Its target is not known.

CDR1 is MDHEN, CDR2 SYDVKM, per germline. Trimming took off 2 bases at V and 2 bases at J, with 10 bases between the two ends. The CDR3 is made up of 14 amino acids. Authors of the study amplified TCR beta CDR3 regions from RNA transcripts. The TCR CDR3 first-round RT-PCR relied on the HTBI primer set. A single record per CDR3 protein comes from TCRdb applying MiXCR to the multiplex PCR reads. Counted here are some 490,000 distinct CDR3 sequences, 22% occurring once; the ten biggest clones make up about 49%. The chain joins TRBV28 to TRBJ2-7; D is possibly TRBD1 (6 bases). The source of this sequence is a woman in her 70s with Graves' ophthalmopathy. The sequenced material came from blood. The CDR3 DNA reads TGTGCCAGCAGTTTACCTCAGGGGCCCTACGAGCAGTACTTC. This codes for CASSLPQGPYEQYF.